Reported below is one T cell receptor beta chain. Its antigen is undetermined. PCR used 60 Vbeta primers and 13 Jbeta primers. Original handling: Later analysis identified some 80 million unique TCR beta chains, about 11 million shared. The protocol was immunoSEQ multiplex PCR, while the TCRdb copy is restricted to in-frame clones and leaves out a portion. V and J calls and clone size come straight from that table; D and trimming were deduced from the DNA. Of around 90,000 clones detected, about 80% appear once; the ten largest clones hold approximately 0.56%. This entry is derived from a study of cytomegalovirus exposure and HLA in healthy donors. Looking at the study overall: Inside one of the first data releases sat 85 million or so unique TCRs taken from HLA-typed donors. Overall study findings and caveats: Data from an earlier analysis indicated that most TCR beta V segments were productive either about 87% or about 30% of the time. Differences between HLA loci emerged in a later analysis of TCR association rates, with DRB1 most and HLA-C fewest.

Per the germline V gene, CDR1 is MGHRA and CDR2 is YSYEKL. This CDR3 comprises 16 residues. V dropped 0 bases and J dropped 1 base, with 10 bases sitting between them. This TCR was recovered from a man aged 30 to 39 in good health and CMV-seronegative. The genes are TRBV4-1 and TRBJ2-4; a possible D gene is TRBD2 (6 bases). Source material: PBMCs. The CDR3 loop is CASSQDIAEAKNIQYF. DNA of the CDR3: TGCGCCAGCAGCCAAGATATAGCGGAGGCCAAAAACATTCAGTACTTC.